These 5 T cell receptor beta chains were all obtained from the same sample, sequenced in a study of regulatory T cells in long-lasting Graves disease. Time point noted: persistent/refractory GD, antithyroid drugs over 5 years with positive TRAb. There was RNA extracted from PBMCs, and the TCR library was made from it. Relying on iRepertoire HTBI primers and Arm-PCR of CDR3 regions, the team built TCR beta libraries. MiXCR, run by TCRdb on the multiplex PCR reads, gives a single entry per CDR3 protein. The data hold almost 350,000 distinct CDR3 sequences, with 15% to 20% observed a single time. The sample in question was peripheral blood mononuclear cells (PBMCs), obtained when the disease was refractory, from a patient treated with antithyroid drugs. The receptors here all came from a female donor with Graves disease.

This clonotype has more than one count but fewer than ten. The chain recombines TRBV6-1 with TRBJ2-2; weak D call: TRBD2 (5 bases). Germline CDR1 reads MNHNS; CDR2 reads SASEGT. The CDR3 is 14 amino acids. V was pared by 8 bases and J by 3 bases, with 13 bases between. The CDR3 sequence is CASRRTKDTGELFF. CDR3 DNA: TGTGCCAGCCGGAGGACGAAGGACACCGGGGAGCTGTTTTTT.

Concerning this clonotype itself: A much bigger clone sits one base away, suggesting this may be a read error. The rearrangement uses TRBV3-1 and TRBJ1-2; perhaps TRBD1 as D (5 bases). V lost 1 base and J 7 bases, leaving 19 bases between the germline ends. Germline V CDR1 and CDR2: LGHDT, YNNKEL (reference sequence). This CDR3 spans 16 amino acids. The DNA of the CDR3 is TGTGCCAGCAGCCAAGTGTCCCAGGGCAAGGGCTGTGGCTACACCTTC. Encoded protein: CASSQVSQGKGCGYTF.

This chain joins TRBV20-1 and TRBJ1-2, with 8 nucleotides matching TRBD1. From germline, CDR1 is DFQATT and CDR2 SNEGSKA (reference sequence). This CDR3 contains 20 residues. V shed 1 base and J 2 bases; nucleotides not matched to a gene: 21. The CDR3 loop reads CSARGFEPGGQGTQNYGYTF. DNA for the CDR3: TGCAGTGCTAGAGGTTTTGAGCCAGGTGGACAGGGTACCCAAAACTATGGCTACACCTTC.

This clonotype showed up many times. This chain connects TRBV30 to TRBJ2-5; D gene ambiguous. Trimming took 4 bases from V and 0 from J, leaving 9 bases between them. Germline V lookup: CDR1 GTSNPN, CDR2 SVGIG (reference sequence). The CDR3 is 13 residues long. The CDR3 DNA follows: TGTGCCTGGAAGGGCCGATACCAAGAGACCCAGTACTTC. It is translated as CAWKGRYQETQYF.

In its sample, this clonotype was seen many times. CDR3 in amino acids: CASSEDQGANTEAFF. Written as DNA, the CDR3 is TGTGCCAGCAGTGAAGACCAGGGGGCAAACACTGAAGCTTTCTTT. The rearrangement joins TRBV2 to TRBJ1-1; TRBD1 aligns across 8 bases. The CDR3 totals 15 residues. The germline V gene encodes CDR1 SNHLY and CDR2 FYNNEI. The V and J ends lost 1 base and 2 bases, in that order; junction bases with no gene match: 3.